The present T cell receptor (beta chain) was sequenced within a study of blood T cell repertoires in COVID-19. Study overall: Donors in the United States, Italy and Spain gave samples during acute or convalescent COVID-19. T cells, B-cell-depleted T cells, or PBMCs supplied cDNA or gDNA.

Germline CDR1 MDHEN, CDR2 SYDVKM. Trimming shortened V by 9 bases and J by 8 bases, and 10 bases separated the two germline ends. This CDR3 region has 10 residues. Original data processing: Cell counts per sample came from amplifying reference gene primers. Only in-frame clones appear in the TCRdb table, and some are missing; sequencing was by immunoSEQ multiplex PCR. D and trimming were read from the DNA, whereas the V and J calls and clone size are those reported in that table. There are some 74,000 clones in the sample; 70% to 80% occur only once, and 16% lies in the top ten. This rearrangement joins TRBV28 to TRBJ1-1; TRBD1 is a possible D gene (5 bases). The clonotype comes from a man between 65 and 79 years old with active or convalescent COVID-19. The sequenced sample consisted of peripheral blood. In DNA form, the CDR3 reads TGTGCCAGTGGGAACAGGGAAGCTTTCTTT. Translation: CASGNREAFF.